This T cell receptor beta chain was recovered during a study of T cell responses to AZD1222 COVID-19 vaccine. Findings of the study overall: Possibly, clonal diversity was underestimated; donors were largely white British and included more females.

Comment on this clone: The antigen is undetermined.

Profiling relied on immunoSEQ multiplex PCR, and the TCRdb table lists in-frame clones only, not all of them. The repertoire has under 150,000 clones, about 91% of them found once; the top ten carry less than 6.5%. The source is an adult who received the AZD1222 COVID-19 vaccine. Sample: peripheral blood, taken 28 days after the second AZD1222 dose.

In nucleotides, the CDR3 is TGTGCCAGCAGCTTGTCCCAGGTGAGGACTGAAGCTTTCTTT. It is translated as CASSLSQVRTEAFF. This chain joins TRBV5-6 and TRBJ1-1; D gene unclear. CDR3 length equals 14 residues. Per the germline V gene, CDR1 is SGHDT and CDR2 is YYEEEE. Trimming cost V 1 base and J 5 bases, with 12 bases left between them.